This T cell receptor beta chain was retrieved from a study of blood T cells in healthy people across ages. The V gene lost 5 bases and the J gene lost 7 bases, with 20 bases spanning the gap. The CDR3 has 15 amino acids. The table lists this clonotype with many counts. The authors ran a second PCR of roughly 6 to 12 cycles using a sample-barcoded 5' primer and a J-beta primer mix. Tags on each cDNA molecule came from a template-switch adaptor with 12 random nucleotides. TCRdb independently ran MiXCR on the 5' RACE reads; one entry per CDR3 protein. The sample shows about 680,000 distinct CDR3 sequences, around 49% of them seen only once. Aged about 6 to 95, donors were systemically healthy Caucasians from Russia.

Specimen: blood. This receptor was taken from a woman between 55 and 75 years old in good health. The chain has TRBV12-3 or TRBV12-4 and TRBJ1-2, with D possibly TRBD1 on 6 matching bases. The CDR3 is CASSALGGTASGYTF. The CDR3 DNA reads TGTGCCAGCAGTGCTTTAGGGGGGACGGCGTCTGGCTACACCTTC.